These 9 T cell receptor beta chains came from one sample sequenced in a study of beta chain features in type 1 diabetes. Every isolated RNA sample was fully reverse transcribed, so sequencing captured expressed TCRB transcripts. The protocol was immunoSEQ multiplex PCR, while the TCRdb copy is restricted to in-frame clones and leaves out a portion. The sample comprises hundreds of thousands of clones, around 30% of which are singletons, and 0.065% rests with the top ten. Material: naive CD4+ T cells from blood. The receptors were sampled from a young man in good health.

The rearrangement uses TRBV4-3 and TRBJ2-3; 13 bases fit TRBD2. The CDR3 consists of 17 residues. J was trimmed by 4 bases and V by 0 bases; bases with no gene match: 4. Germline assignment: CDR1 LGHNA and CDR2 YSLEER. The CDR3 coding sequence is TGCGCCAGCAGCCAAGATAGGACTAGCGGGAGATCAGATACGCAGTATTTT. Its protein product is CASSQDRTSGRSDTQYF.

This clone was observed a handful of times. The CDR3 DNA follows: TGTGCCAGCCAACTTGAGGGGGCCCAGTACTTC. Translating gives CASQLEGAQYF. The chain has TRBV2 and TRBJ2-5, with D possibly TRBD1 on 6 matching bases. This CDR3 has 11 amino acids. CDR1 SNHLY and CDR2 FYNNEI come from the germline V gene. V lost 8 bases, J lost 9 bases, and 13 bases lay in between.

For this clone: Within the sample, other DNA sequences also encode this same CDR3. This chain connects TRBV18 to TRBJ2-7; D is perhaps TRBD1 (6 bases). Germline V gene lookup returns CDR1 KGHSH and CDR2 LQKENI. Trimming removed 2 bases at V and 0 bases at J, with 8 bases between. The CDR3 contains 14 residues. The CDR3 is CASSPDRSSYEQYF. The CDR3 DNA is TGTGCCAGCTCACCAGACAGGAGCTCCTACGAGCAGTACTTC.

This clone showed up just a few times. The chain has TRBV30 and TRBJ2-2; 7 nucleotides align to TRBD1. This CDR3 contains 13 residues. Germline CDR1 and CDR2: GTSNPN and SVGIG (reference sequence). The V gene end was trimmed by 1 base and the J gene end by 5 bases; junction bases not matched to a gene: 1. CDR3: CAWSDRGTGELFF. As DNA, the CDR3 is TGTGCCTGGAGTGACAGGGGAACCGGGGAGCTGTTTTTT.

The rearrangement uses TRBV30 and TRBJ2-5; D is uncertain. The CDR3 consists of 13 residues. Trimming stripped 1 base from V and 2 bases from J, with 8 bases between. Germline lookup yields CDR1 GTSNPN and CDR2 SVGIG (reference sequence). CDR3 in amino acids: CAWSARIQETQYF. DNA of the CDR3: TGTGCCTGGAGTGCCCGTATTCAAGAGACCCAGTACTTC.

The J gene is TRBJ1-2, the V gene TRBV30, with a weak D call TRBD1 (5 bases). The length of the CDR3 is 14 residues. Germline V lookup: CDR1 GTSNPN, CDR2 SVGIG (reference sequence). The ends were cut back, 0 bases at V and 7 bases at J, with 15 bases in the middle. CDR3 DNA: TGTGCCTGGAGTGTATTGCAGGGCGAGGGTGGCTACACCTTC. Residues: CAWSVLQGEGGYTF.

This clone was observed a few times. CDR3 sequence (DNA): TGTGCCAGCAGTTTATCCCCCAGGGGCAATGAGCAGTTCTTC. It translates to CASSLSPRGNEQFF. The chain couples TRBV28 to TRBJ2-1; possibly TRBD1 for D (6 bases). V gave up 1 base and J gave up 6 bases, with 10 bases separating them. Per the germline V gene, CDR1 is MDHEN and CDR2 is SYDVKM. CDR3 length equals 14 residues.

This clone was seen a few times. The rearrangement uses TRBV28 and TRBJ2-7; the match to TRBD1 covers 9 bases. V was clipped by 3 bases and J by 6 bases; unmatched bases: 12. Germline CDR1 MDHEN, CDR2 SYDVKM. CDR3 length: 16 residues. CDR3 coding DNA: TGTGCCAGCAGTTTCCCCTCCGGGACAGGGTCTAGCGAGCAGTACTTC. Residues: CASSFPSGTGSSEQYF.

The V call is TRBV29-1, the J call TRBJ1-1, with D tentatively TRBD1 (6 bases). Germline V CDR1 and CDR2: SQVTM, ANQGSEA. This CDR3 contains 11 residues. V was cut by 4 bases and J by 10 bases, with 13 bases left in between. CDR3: CSVAGVLGAFF. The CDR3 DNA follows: TGCAGCGTTGCAGGGGTTCTTGGAGCTTTCTTT.